What follows describes a single T cell receptor beta chain. The antigen remains unidentified. This sample is drawn from a study of identical twins. Overall study results and limits: Sequences that were beta out-of-frame showed weaker excess twin sharing.

From the 5' RACE reads, TCRdb called clonotypes with MiXCR, one entry per CDR3 protein. The repertoire holds hundreds of thousands of distinct CDR3 sequences, with roughly 20% as singletons. The same sample was also used in a study of T cells expressing NK-cell markers. This second study notes: The authors sequenced eight donors, of whom seven were HCMV-seropositive and one was seronegative. In several experiments, an anti-gamma-delta TCR antibody restricted sorting to alpha-beta TCR T cells. Of CD8+ T cells, 1.0-7.0% belonged to dominant NKG2C+ clonotypes in several donors.

The clonotype was recovered from a young woman in good health. Sequenced sample: PBMCs.

The chain's CDR3 is CASSSTDYNEQFF. DNA for the CDR3: TGTGCCAGCAGTTCGACGGATTACAATGAGCAGTTCTTC. This chain uses TRBV27 with TRBJ2-1, with no clear D. Per the germline V gene, CDR1 is MNHEY and CDR2 is SMNVEV (reference sequence). The CDR3 length is 13 residues. The V end lost 4 bases, the J end lost 4 bases, and 8 bases lay between the germline ends.